One and the same sample provided the 24 T cell receptor beta chains below, sequenced in a study of Graves' ophthalmopathy and Graves' hyperthyroidism. As the template, RNA transcripts were used to amplify TCR beta CDR3 regions. First-round RT-PCR employed HTBI primers, with a second-round multiplex PCR after it. TCRdb redid the calling of the multiplex PCR reads with MiXCR, one entry per CDR3 protein. The repertoire holds over a million distinct CDR3 sequences, with 36% as singletons. The sequenced sample was peripheral blood or thyroid tissue (not recorded which). The receptor set was obtained from an adult man with Graves' hyperthyroidism.

The sample holds one count of this clonotype. This chain connects TRBV20-1 to TRBJ1-5; TRBD1 might be the D (6 bases). The germline CDR1 and CDR2 sequences are DFQATT and SNEGSKA (reference sequence). The CDR3 covers 17 residues. The V end was cut by 2 bases, the J end by 1 base, with 18 bases between. The chain's CDR3 is CSARLAGGEVSNQPQHF. The DNA of the CDR3 is TGCAGTGCTAGACTAGCGGGGGGCGAAGTAAGCAATCAGCCCCAGCATTTT.

Comments on this clonotype: A much bigger clone sits one base away, suggesting this may be a read error. The chain couples TRBV10-3 to TRBJ1-3, with 7 bases aligning to TRBD1. Germline V CDR1 and CDR2: ENHRY, SYGVKD. The CDR3 consists of 16 residues. CDR3 sequence reads: CAISDTGQYSGDTIYF. The CDR3 coding sequence is TGTGCCATCAGTGATACGGGACAGTACTCTGGAGACACCATATATTTT.

The chain is built from TRBV2 and TRBJ1-1; the D is unclear. Trimming cost V 7 bases and J 4 bases, with 10 bases left between them. This CDR3 is 12 amino acids long. The V gene's germline CDR1 is SNHLY and CDR2 FYNNEI. DNA for the CDR3: TGTGCCAGCACCCTAGCCAGCACTGAAGCTTTCTTT. Its protein is CASTLASTEAFF.

The table lists this clonotype with many counts. V is TRBV7-9 and J is TRBJ1-4; tentatively, D is TRBD1 (5 bases). Between the trimmed V and J ends, which lost 8 bases and 8 bases, there was a span of 12 bases. Germline CDR1 reads SEHNR; CDR2 reads FQNEAQ (reference sequence). The CDR3 loop spans 12 amino acids. DNA of the CDR3: TGTGCCAGCCAGGGCAGACAGGAAAAACTGTTTTTT. The encoded protein is CASQGRQEKLFF.

The chain couples TRBV20-1 to TRBJ1-1; D not resolved. The CDR3 spans 13 residues. CDR1 and CDR2 from the germline V gene are DFQATT and SNEGSKA (reference sequence). V was clipped by 3 bases and J by 1 base, with 9 bases between them. Written as DNA, the CDR3 is TGCAGTGCTAGTTTGGGGTGGAACACTGAAGCTTTCTTT. Translated: CSASLGWNTEAFF.

V is TRBV12-3 or TRBV12-4 and J is TRBJ1-1, with no clear D. The CDR3 totals 16 residues. Trimming left V 3 bases short and J 1 base short, with 15 bases between. CDR3 protein: CASSFQLRYRNTEAFF. In DNA, the CDR3 is TGTGCCAGCAGTTTCCAACTACGATATAGGAACACTGAAGCTTTCTTT.

This chain joins TRBV10-3 and TRBJ1-6, with 9 nucleotides matching TRBD1. The CDR3 has 13 amino acids. V was clipped by 6 bases and J by 9 bases; unmatched bases: 3. Germline assignment: CDR1 ENHRY and CDR2 SYGVKD. The CDR3 nucleotides read TGTGCCATCAGAGGACAGGGGACTTCACCCCTCCACTTT. Protein: CAIRGQGTSPLHF.

This clonotype was seen many times. At one boundary the junction diverges from the germline segment, which might be a read error. This rearrangement joins TRBV7-2 to TRBJ1-5; D remains ambiguous. CDR1 is SGHTA and CDR2 is FQGNSA in the germline V gene. The CDR3 extends over 15 amino acids. The CDR3 region has the DNA TGCGCCAGCAGCTTGAAAGGGAATAGCAATCAGCCCCAGCATTTT. It specifies CASSLKGNSNQPQHF.

This clonotype was found many times. The V and J genes are TRBV10-3 and TRBJ2-7; 9 positions match TRBD1. This CDR3 is built from 14 residues. Germline-derived CDR1 and CDR2 are ENHRY and SYGVKD. V shed 4 bases, J shed 12 bases, and the junction held 13 bases outside the gene matches. The CDR3 DNA reads TGTGCCATCAGTGGCCCGGGACAGGGTGTTCCCCCGTACTTC. Translation: CAISGPGQGVPPYF.

This clonotype showed up many times. The gene calls are TRBV7-9 and TRBJ1-1; a weak D match, TRBD1 (5 bases). The CDR3 loop spans 11 amino acids. Trimming shortened V by 5 bases and J by 7 bases, and 8 bases separated the two germline ends. Germline CDR1 and CDR2: SEHNR and FQNEAQ (reference sequence). The CDR3 DNA sequence: TGTGCCAGCAGCCTCACAGGTGAAGCTTTCTTT. This translates into CASSLTGEAFF.

Remarks on this clonotype: One end of the junction fails to match germline, which may point to a read error. This chain connects TRBV10-3 to TRBJ2-7; TRBD1 or TRBD2 may be the D gene (7 bases each). Germline CDR1 is ENHRY and CDR2 is SYGVKD. This CDR3 has 15 residues. CDR3 region: CASSRPGGGPYEQYF. CDR3 nucleotide sequence: TGTGCCAGCAGTCGACCAGGGGGGGGGCCCTACGAGCAGTACTTC.

This clonotype was detected many times. V gene TRBV10-3 combines with J gene TRBJ2-5, with 7 positions matching TRBD1. Germline lookup yields CDR1 ENHRY and CDR2 SYGVKD. This CDR3 has 14 amino acids. V was pared by 6 bases and J by 4 bases, with 8 bases of the junction left unmatched. CDR3 region: CAIREDRTPETQYF. The CDR3 DNA is TGTGCCATCAGAGAGGACAGGACACCAGAGACCCAGTACTTC.

This clonotype was seen ten or more times. The chain uses TRBV5-5 and TRBJ1-5; 9 bases fit TRBD1. Germline V gene sequence: CDR1 SGHKS, CDR2 YYEKEE (reference sequence). The CDR3 is made up of 15 amino acids. J gave up 7 bases and V 4 bases, and 9 bases lay outside the gene matches. This CDR3 reads CASSVDRGLGQPQHF. The CDR3, as DNA: TGTGCCAGCAGCGTGGACAGGGGCCTAGGGCAGCCCCAGCATTTT.

This clonotype was observed many times. The chain joins TRBV19 to TRBJ1-5; the D is unclear. Germline V gene sequence: CDR1 LNHDA, CDR2 SQIVND (reference sequence). Trimming stripped 7 bases from V and 1 base from J, with 14 bases between. CDR3 size: 15 residues. The CDR3 protein is CASKISGQSNQPQHF. The CDR3 coding sequence is TGTGCCAGTAAAATTTCCGGGCAGAGCAATCAGCCCCAGCATTTT.

This clonotype was seen repeatedly, ten times or more. The chain joins TRBV25-1 to TRBJ1-6, with D perhaps TRBD1 (5 bases). Germline V gene sequence: CDR1 MGHDK, CDR2 SYGVNS. The V end lost 5 bases, the J end lost 11 bases, and 22 bases lay between the germline ends. The CDR3 has 16 amino acids. Written as DNA, the CDR3 is TGTGCCAGCAGTTCTTTAAACGGGGGTACCGGGACACCCCTCCACTTT. Translating gives CASSSLNGGTGTPLHF.

This clonotype has at least ten counts. V usage is TRBV7-9 and J usage is TRBJ2-7; D gene ambiguous. Germline lookup yields CDR1 SEHNR and CDR2 FQNEAQ (reference sequence). The CDR3 is 15 amino acids. V was cut by 4 bases and J by 0 bases, with 13 bases left in between. The CDR3 spells CASSSLDTRSYEQYF. DNA of the CDR3: TGTGCCAGCAGCTCCCTCGACACTCGCTCCTACGAGCAGTACTTC.

Ten or more counts support this clonotype. The chain joins TRBV20-1 to TRBJ1-5; possibly TRBD1 for D (6 bases). V dropped 4 bases and J dropped 3 bases, with 19 bases sitting between them. From germline, CDR1 is DFQATT and CDR2 SNEGSKA (reference sequence). The CDR3 has 16 amino acids. This CDR3 reads CSAIRSTGIYNQPQHF. The CDR3, as DNA: TGCAGTGCTATACGGAGTACAGGGATTTACAATCAGCCCCAGCATTTT.

This chain links TRBV12-3 or TRBV12-4 with TRBJ1-3; D call uncertain. The CDR3 covers 14 residues. Trimming removed 7 bases at V and 0 bases at J, with 10 bases between. The CDR3 DNA sequence: TGTGCCAGCAATGGCCGCATCTCTGGAAACACCATATATTTT. Protein sequence: CASNGRISGNTIYF.

The rearrangement uses TRBV7-9 and TRBJ1-4, with D possibly matching TRBD1 (5 bases). CDR1 and CDR2 (germline): SEHNR, FQNEAQ (reference sequence). The V and J ends lost 5 bases and 1 base respectively, with 14 bases between them. CDR3 length: 16 residues. The CDR3 loop reads CASSPAPRETNEKLFF. The DNA of the CDR3 is TGTGCCAGCAGCCCAGCCCCCAGGGAAACTAATGAAAAACTGTTTTTT.

The chain uses TRBV11-2 and TRBJ2-5; a weak D match, TRBD2 (6 bases). In germline, CDR1 is SGHAT, CDR2 FQNNGV. Trimming cost V 5 bases and J 5 bases, with 15 bases left between them. CDR3 size: 14 residues. CDR3 loop: CASSRRGLMETQYF. The CDR3 DNA follows: TGTGCCAGCAGCCGGAGGGGCTTGATGGAGACCCAGTACTTC. Complete variable domain (other parts from reference TRBV11-2 and TRBJ2-5): EAGVAQSPRYKIIEKRQSVAFWCNPISGHATLYWYQQILGQGPKLLIQFQNNGVVDDSQLPKDRFSAERLKGVDSTLKIQPAKLEDSAVYLCASSRRGLMETQYFGPGTRLLVL.

In this sample, this clonotype turned up once. J is TRBJ1-1 and V is TRBV29-1, with 12 bases fitting TRBD1. J gave up 7 bases and V 5 bases, and 14 bases lay outside the gene matches. The CDR3 has 16 amino acids. Germline V lookup: CDR1 SQVTM, CDR2 ANQGSEA. As DNA, the CDR3 is TGCAGCGTTCCTTCGGGTGGGACAGGGGGCCTTGATGAAGCTTTCTTT. Residues: CSVPSGGTGGLDEAFF. The full variable domain, its missing parts supplied by reference TRBV29-1 and TRBJ1-1, is SAVISQKPSRDICQRGTSLTIQCQVDSQVTMMFWYRQQPGQSLTLIATANQGSEATYESGFVIDKFPISRPNLTFSTLTVSNMSPEDSSIYLCSVPSGGTGGLDEAFFGQGTRLTVV.

This clonotype was recorded a few times. The gene calls are TRBV13 and TRBJ2-7; D is possibly TRBD1 (6 bases). The V end lost 2 bases, the J end lost 6 bases, and 14 bases lay between the germline ends. This CDR3 comprises 14 residues. From germline, CDR1 is PRHDT and CDR2 FYEKMQ (reference sequence). CDR3 loop: CASSLRQVWGEQYF. CDR3 sequence (DNA): TGTGCCAGCAGCTTAAGACAGGTCTGGGGCGAGCAGTACTTC.

This clonotype turned up a few times. J is TRBJ2-3 and V is TRBV29-1; D is unresolved. V was trimmed by 2 bases and J by 2 bases, leaving 8 bases between them. Germline V gene lookup returns CDR1 SQVTM and CDR2 ANQGSEA. The CDR3 runs 13 residues. The CDR3 spells CSVEWSTTDTQYF. The CDR3 DNA reads as TGCAGCGTTGAATGGTCTACCACAGATACGCAGTATTTT.

The chain recombines TRBV4-3 with TRBJ2-2; 7 nucleotides line up with TRBD1. Germline V CDR1 and CDR2: LGHNA, YSLEER. After removal of 4 bases from V and 7 bases from J, the junction contained 6 bases not matched to a gene. This CDR3 is built from 14 residues. The CDR3 is CASSRAQGDGELFF. As DNA, the CDR3 is TGCGCCAGCAGCCGAGCTCAGGGGGACGGGGAGCTGTTTTTT.